This TCR beta chain emerged from a study of blood T cell repertoires in COVID-19. Turning to the study itself: The United States, Italy and Spain provided the acute and convalescent COVID-19 samples. Sample material is recorded as cDNA or gDNA derived from T cells, B-cell-depleted T cells, or PBMCs.

This CDR3 region has 15 residues. Germline assignment: CDR1 SGHAT and CDR2 FQNNGV. After removal of 4 bases from V and 1 base from J, the junction contained 7 bases not matched to a gene. Original handling: Reference gene primer amplification yielded estimated nucleated cell counts. The protocol was immunoSEQ multiplex PCR, while the TCRdb copy is restricted to in-frame clones and leaves out a portion. V and J calls and clone size are copied from that table; D and trimming were computed from the DNA. This table has fewer than 500,000 clones, 80% to 90% appearing once. The specimen sequenced was peripheral blood. This receptor was taken from a woman younger than 45 with active or convalescent COVID-19. The gene calls are TRBV11-2 and TRBJ2-7; TRBD2 agrees at 7 bases. The CDR3, as DNA: TGTGCCAGCAGCTCGCCTCCGGGGGGTTCCTACGAGCAGTACTTC. The encoded protein is CASSSPPGGSYEQYF.